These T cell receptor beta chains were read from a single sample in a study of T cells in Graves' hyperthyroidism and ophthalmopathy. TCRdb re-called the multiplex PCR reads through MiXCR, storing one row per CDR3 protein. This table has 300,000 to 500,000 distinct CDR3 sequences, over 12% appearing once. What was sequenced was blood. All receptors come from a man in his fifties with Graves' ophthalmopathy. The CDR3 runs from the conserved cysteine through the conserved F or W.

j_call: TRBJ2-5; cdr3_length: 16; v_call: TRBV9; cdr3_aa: CASSVHPSGGEETQYF
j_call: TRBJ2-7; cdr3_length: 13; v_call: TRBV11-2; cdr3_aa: CASSSPGSYEQYF
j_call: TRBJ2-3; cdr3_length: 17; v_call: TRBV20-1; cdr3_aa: CSARVKKGLAALLPQYF
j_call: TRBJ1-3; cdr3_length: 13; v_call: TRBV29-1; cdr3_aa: CSGRLGGGNTIYF
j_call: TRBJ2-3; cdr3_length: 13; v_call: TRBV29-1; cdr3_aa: CSVGPHRADTQYF
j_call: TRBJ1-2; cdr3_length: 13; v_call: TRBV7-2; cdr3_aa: CASSLGKNYGYTF
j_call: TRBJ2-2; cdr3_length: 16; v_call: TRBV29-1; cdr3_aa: CSAVQGTGENTGELFF
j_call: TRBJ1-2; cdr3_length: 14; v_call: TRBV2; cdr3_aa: CASSDRDEGYGYTF
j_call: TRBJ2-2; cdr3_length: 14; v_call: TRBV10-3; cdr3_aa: CAIGGLAVPGELFF
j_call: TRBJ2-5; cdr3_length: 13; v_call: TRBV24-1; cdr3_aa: CATSDLQEETQYF
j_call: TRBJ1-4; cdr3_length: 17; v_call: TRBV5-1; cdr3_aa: CASSLGSSGGLGEKLFF
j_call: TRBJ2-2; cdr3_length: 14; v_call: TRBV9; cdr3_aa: CASSVGGRSGELFF
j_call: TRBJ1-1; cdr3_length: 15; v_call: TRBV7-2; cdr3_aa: CASSLGGTVNTEAFF
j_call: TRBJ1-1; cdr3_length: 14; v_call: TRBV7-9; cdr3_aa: CASTQGGGNTEAFF
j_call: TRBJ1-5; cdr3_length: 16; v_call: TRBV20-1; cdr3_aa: CSARGSLQARNQPQHF
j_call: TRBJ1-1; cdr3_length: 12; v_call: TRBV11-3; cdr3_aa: CAGRGSNTEAFF
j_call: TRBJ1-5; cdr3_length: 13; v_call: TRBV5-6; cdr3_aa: CASSGHRDQPQHF
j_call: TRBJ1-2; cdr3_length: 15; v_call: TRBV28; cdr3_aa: CASSLLSGYNYGYTF
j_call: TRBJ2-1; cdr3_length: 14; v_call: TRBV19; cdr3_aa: CASLGGGRVGEQFF
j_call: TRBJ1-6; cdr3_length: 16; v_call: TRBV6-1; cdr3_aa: CASSAEGSGPYSPLHF
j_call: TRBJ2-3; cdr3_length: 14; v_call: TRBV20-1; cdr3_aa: CSARAGSSTDTQYF
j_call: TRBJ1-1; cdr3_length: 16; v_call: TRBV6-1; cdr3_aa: CASRLKAGQVSAEAFF
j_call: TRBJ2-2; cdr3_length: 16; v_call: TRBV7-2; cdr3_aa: CASSSLGGGLAGELFF
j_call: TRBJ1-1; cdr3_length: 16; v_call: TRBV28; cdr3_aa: CASSLWGQYPGTEAFF
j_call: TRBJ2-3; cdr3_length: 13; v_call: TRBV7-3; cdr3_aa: CASSLEFVDTQYF
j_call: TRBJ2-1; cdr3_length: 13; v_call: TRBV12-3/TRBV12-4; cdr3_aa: CASYPPGGNEQFF
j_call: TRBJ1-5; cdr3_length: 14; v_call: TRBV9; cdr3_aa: CASGTGVVSQPQHF
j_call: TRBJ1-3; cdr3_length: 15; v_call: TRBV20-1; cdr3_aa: CSARWDLGSGNTIYF
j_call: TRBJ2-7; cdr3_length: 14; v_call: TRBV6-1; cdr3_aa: CAITGGLFSYEQYF
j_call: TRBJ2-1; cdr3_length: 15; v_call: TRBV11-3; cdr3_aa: CASRMIADENNEQFF
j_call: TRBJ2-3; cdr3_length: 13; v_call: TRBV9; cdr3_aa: CASSWLGADTQYF
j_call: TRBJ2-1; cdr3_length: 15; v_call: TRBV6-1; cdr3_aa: CASKVPSGSYNEQFF
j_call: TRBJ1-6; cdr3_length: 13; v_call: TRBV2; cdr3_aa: CASFRDASSPLHF